The 9 T cell receptor beta chains presented below share a single source sample, sequenced in a study of control samples from healthy donors and cancer patients. TCRdb's table, derived via immunoSEQ multiplex PCR, lists solely in-frame clones and lacks some. The sample holds some 150,000 clones, around 90% seen once. The specimen sequenced was blood. These receptor sequences come from a man aged 25-45 years in good health.

CDR3 sequence: CASSFGGPYEQYF. The CDR3 bases are TGTGCCAGCAGCTTTGGCGGACCCTACGAGCAGTACTTC. V gene TRBV11-1 combines with J gene TRBJ2-7; D not resolved. Trimming shortened V by 3 bases and J by 2 bases, and 8 bases separated the two germline ends. The V gene's germline CDR1 is SGHAT and CDR2 FQDESV (reference sequence). The CDR3 loop spans 13 amino acids.

The V gene is TRBV18, the J gene TRBJ2-1, with D possibly TRBD1 on 5 matching bases. Per germline, CDR1 KGHSH and CDR2 LQKENI. The CDR3 is 13 residues long. Trimming stripped 2 bases from V and 5 bases from J, with 7 bases between. The CDR3: CASSPDRHNEQFF. Written as DNA, the CDR3 is TGTGCCAGCTCACCAGACAGACACAATGAGCAGTTCTTC.

This CDR3 is CATGPLSSGRYNEQFF. DNA of the CDR3: TGTGCCACCGGACCCTTGTCTAGCGGGAGGTACAATGAGCAGTTCTTC. V gene TRBV15 combines with J gene TRBJ2-1; TRBD2 matches at 11 bases. The length of the CDR3 is 16 residues. V gave up 8 bases and J gave up 4 bases; unmatched junction bases: 10. Germline V gene sequence: CDR1 LNHNV, CDR2 YYDKDF (reference sequence).

The chain uses TRBV27 and TRBJ1-2; maybe TRBD1 (5 bases). CDR3 length: 14 residues. Germline V gene lookup returns CDR1 MNHEY and CDR2 SMNVEV (reference sequence). The V gene lost 3 bases and the J gene lost 4 bases, with 12 bases spanning the gap. This CDR3 is CASSFSRGPYGYTF. The CDR3 DNA sequence: TGTGCCAGCAGTTTTAGTAGGGGCCCCTATGGCTACACCTTC.

The chain combines TRBV5-1 with TRBJ2-7; 10 bases fit TRBD1. Losses at the gene ends were 3 bases for V and 0 bases for J; bases not matched to a gene: 3. The germline CDR1 and CDR2 sequences are SGHRS and YFSETQ. This CDR3 contains 15 residues. Here the CDR3 reads CASSSGTGASYEQYF. The DNA for the CDR3 is TGCGCCAGCAGCTCCGGGACAGGGGCCTCCTACGAGCAGTACTTC.

Note on this clone: The sample has other DNA sequences that encode this CDR3 too. This chain joins TRBV7-3 and TRBJ1-1; D is unresolved. Trimming removed 2 bases from V and 1 base from J, with 5 bases in between. The CDR3 spans 13 residues. Germline values: CDR1 SGHTA, CDR2 FQGTGA. The CDR3 sequence: CASSLEGNTEAFF. The DNA for the CDR3 is TGTGCCAGCAGCTTAGAGGGGAACACTGAAGCTTTCTTT.

The chain has TRBV7-3 and TRBJ2-3; D perhaps matches TRBD2 (6 bases). The CDR3 consists of 14 residues. Germline CDR1 and CDR2: SGHTA and FQGTGA. The V end was cut by 5 bases, the J end by 4 bases, with 13 bases between. DNA for the CDR3: TGTGCCAGCAGCCCTTGGGGGGTCGCAGATACGCAGTATTTT. Amino acid sequence: CASSPWGVADTQYF. Drawing the rest from reference TRBV7-3 and TRBJ2-3, the complete variable domain is GAGVSQTPSNKVTEKGKYVELRCDPISGHTALYWYRQSLGQGPEFLIYFQGTGAADDSGLPNDRFFAVRPEGSVSTLKIQRTERGDSAVYLCASSPWGVADTQYFGPGTRLTVL.

The CDR3 protein is CASSQDLPETQYF. Written as DNA, the CDR3 is TGTGCCAGCAGCCAAGATCTTCCAGAGACCCAGTACTTC. The rearrangement joins TRBV3-1 (or the pseudogene TRBV3-2) to TRBJ2-5, with D hard to call. The CDR3 extends over 13 amino acids. Trimming cost V 0 bases and J 4 bases, with 6 bases left between them. CDR1 is LGHDT, CDR2 YNNKEL, per germline (reference sequence).

This chain connects TRBV6-6 to TRBJ2-1, with D perhaps matching TRBD1 (6 bases). CDR1 and CDR2 from the germline V gene are MNHNY and SVGAGI (reference sequence). The CDR3 has 12 residues. The germline V and J ends were trimmed by 6 bases and 9 bases, with 12 bases remaining between them. The CDR3 DNA reads TGTGCCAGCAGCCCGGACAGCAGTGAGCAGTTCTTC. Amino acids: CASSPDSSEQFF.